The 21 T cell receptor beta chains given below trace back to one sample, sequenced in a study of blood T cell repertoires in COVID-19. Produced via immunoSEQ multiplex PCR; TCRdb's table is partial and in-frame only. This table holds about 280,000 clones, about 90% found once. Sequencing input: PBMCs or T cells enriched from blood (not recorded which). These receptors originate from a woman in her late teens or twenties with acute COVID-19.

This clone was detected a few times. The gene calls are TRBV6-5 and TRBJ1-1, with unresolved D. Trimming cost V 4 bases and J 3 bases, with 3 bases left between them. This CDR3 has 11 residues. CDR1 is MNHEY and CDR2 is SVGAGI in the germline V gene. CDR3: CASSSYTEAFF. The CDR3 nucleotides read TGTGCCAGCAGTTCGTACACTGAAGCTTTCTTT.

The chain joins TRBV15 to TRBJ1-2, with D tentatively TRBD1 (5 bases). The germline gives CDR1 LNHNV, CDR2 YYDKDF (reference sequence). Trimming cost V 0 bases and J 0 bases, with 14 bases left between them. CDR3 length equals 17 residues. The CDR3 bases are TGTGCCACCAGCAGAGATTTCTCAGGGAGGGCTAACTATGGCTACACCTTC. Encoded protein: CATSRDFSGRANYGYTF.

V is TRBV5-4 and J is TRBJ1-2; D gene ambiguous. This CDR3 is built from 14 residues. V was shortened by 0 bases and J by 5 bases, with 11 bases between the two germline ends. Germline V CDR1 and CDR2: SGHNT, YYREEE (reference sequence). CDR3: CASSLGGRGYGYTF. The CDR3 DNA reads as TGTGCCAGCAGCTTGGGTGGGAGAGGATATGGCTACACCTTC.

The chain joins TRBV29-1 to TRBJ2-1; perhaps TRBD2 as D (5 bases). CDR3 size: 13 residues. Germline V gene data show CDR1 as SQVTM and CDR2 as ANQGSEA. Trimming removed 4 bases from V and 3 bases from J, with 10 bases in between. The CDR3 sequence is CSVASRYYNEQFF. Written as DNA, the CDR3 is TGCAGCGTTGCTAGCAGGTACTACAATGAGCAGTTCTTC.

The chain carries TRBV7-3 and TRBJ2-7; TRBD1 agrees at 10 bases. The CDR3 has 15 residues. Germline loops: CDR1 SGHTA, CDR2 FQGTGA. Germline trimming cut 5 bases from V and 3 bases from J; bases unmatched to any gene: 7. CDR3 nucleotides: TGTGCCAGCAGCCCCGCGGGGACAGGGGACTACGAGCAGTACTTC. It encodes CASSPAGTGDYEQYF.

The chain carries TRBV29-1 and TRBJ2-7; 10 nucleotides align to TRBD2. V was pared by 7 bases and J by 2 bases, with 17 bases of the junction left unmatched. CDR3 length equals 17 residues. Germline values: CDR1 SQVTM, CDR2 ANQGSEA. CDR3 loop: CSAAGGLAGVPPYEQYF. CDR3 nucleotides: TGCAGCGCTGCGGGGGGCCTAGCGGGAGTGCCCCCCTACGAGCAGTACTTC.

This clone occurred once. The rearrangement uses TRBV19 and TRBJ1-1, with TRBD1 matching over 7 bases. This CDR3 comprises 15 residues. With V trimmed by 4 bases and J by 1 base, 6 bases remained unmatched. The germline V gene encodes CDR1 LNHDA and CDR2 SQIVND (reference sequence). The CDR3 DNA reads as TGTGCCAGTAGTAGAGACAGGGCGAGGAACACTGAAGCTTTCTTT. Encoded protein: CASSRDRARNTEAFF.

The chain is built from TRBV12-3 or TRBV12-4 and TRBJ2-7, with TRBD1 matching 7 bases. This CDR3 region has 13 residues. V lost 5 bases, J lost 4 bases, and 5 bases stayed unmatched. Written as DNA, the CDR3 is TGTGCCAGCAGTAGACAGGGAACTTACGAGCAGTACTTC. Amino acid sequence: CASSRQGTYEQYF.

CDR3: CASSLYGEKLFF. In nucleotides, the CDR3 is TGTGCCAGCAGCTTATATGGCGAAAAACTGTTTTTT. The chain links TRBV7-9 to TRBJ1-4; D call uncertain. The CDR3 totals 12 residues. With 2 bases removed from V and 8 bases from J, the gap between germline ends came to 6 bases. In germline, CDR1 is SEHNR, CDR2 FQNEAQ (reference sequence).

The rearrangement links TRBV28 to TRBJ1-4, with D hard to call. The CDR3 sequence is 16 residues long. Looked up from germline, CDR1 is MDHEN and CDR2 is SYDVKM. Trimming took off 4 bases at V and 7 bases at J, with 19 bases between the two ends. This CDR3 is CASSSPGTGGTEKLFF. CDR3 DNA: TGTGCCAGCAGTTCCCCCGGAACCGGAGGAACTGAAAAACTGTTTTTT.

This clone was seen a handful of times. The rearrangement uses TRBV6-5 and TRBJ2-7; 8 bases agree with TRBD1. Germline V gene sequence: CDR1 MNHEY, CDR2 SVGAGI. CDR3 length equals 14 residues. Germline trimming cut 6 bases from V and 3 bases from J; bases unmatched to any gene: 7. The CDR3 is CASRTGTGHYEQYF. CDR3 sequence (DNA): TGTGCCAGCAGAACCGGGACAGGACACTACGAGCAGTACTTC.

The J gene is TRBJ2-2, the V gene TRBV10-2; a possible D gene is TRBD1 (6 bases). The germline V gene has CDR1 WSHSY and CDR2 SAAADI. Trimming took 6 bases from V and 5 from J, leaving 13 bases between them. The CDR3 runs to 14 residues. The CDR3 loop reads CASRENTGTGELFF. The CDR3 region has the DNA TGCGCCAGCAGAGAAAATACAGGGACCGGGGAGCTGTTTTTT.

V is TRBV16 and J is TRBJ2-1; the match to TRBD2 covers 10 bases. After removal of 2 bases from V and 10 bases from J, the junction contained 14 bases not matched to a gene. The CDR3 is made up of 17 amino acids. Germline CDR1 and CDR2: KGHSY and FQNENV. The CDR3, as DNA: TGTGCCAGCAGCCAAGGCTTCGGACTAGCGGTTTCATGGGAGCAGTTCTTC. It codes for CASSQGFGLAVSWEQFF.

In DNA form, the CDR3 reads TGTGCCAGCAGCTTCTGGGCAGGTCGTACCGGGGAGCTGTTTTTT. Translated, it gives CASSFWAGRTGELFF. The rearrangement links TRBV11-2 to TRBJ2-2; D is uncertain. V lost 3 bases and J 5 bases, leaving 13 bases between the germline ends. CDR1 is SGHAT and CDR2 is FQNNGV in the germline V gene. CDR3 length: 15 amino acids.

The V call is TRBV2, the J call TRBJ2-7; D is perhaps TRBD2 (6 bases). V was clipped by 6 bases and J by 5 bases, with 14 bases between them. Germline CDR1 is SNHLY and CDR2 is FYNNEI. This CDR3 contains 13 residues. CDR3: CASRFAGNDEQYF. CDR3 DNA: TGTGCCAGCAGATTCGCGGGAAACGACGAGCAGTACTTC.

The rearrangement joins TRBV27 to TRBJ2-7, with TRBD1 as a possible D gene (6 bases). The CDR3 covers 14 residues. The V gene's germline CDR1 is MNHEY and CDR2 SMNVEV (reference sequence). V was cut by 4 bases and J by 0 bases, with 10 bases left in between. The CDR3 reads CASSYTGFSYEQYF. The CDR3 region has the DNA TGTGCCAGCAGTTATACAGGGTTCTCCTACGAGCAGTACTTC.

This clone has a single count. This chain links TRBV6-1 with TRBJ2-4; 11 bases match TRBD2. Losses at the gene ends were 1 base for V and 0 bases for J; bases not matched to a gene: 8. The CDR3 sequence is 19 residues long. Germline V gene data show CDR1 as MNHNS and CDR2 as SASEGT. The CDR3: CASSEDVAGGLRAKNIQYF. In nucleotides, the CDR3 is TGTGCCAGCAGTGAAGACGTAGCGGGAGGGTTACGAGCCAAAAACATTCAGTACTTC.

This clone was recorded once. The chain recombines TRBV6-5 with TRBJ1-5; weak D call: TRBD1 (6 bases). Looked up from germline, CDR1 is MNHEY and CDR2 is SVGAGI. Trimming took 5 bases from V and 4 from J, leaving 12 bases between them. There are 14 residues in the CDR3. CDR3 in amino acids: CASSRRGSNQPQHF. CDR3 in DNA: TGTGCCAGCAGTCGCAGGGGATCAAATCAGCCCCAGCATTTT.

The rearrangement links TRBV7-9 to TRBJ1-2, with 10 bases fitting TRBD1. This CDR3 has 15 residues. Looked up from germline, CDR1 is SEHNR and CDR2 is FQNEAQ (reference sequence). The ends lost 5 bases at V and 8 bases at J; junction bases unmatched: 11. CDR3 in DNA: TGTGCCAGCAGCCCTCCCTTGACAGGGGGCTACGGCTACACCTTC. Amino acid sequence: CASSPPLTGGYGYTF.

The genes are TRBV15 and TRBJ1-4; possibly TRBD1 for D (5 bases). V lost 1 base and J lost 3, with 12 bases in between. This CDR3 contains 16 residues. CDR1 LNHNV and CDR2 YYDKDF come from the germline V gene (reference sequence). The CDR3 region has the DNA TGTGCCACCAGCAGAGCCCAGGGTGCGGCTAATGAAAAACTGTTTTTT. This gives the protein CATSRAQGAANEKLFF.

The genes are TRBV4-3 and TRBJ2-7; 10 nucleotides line up with TRBD1. The CDR3 covers 17 residues. The germline gives CDR1 LGHNA, CDR2 YSLEER. Germline trimming cut 2 bases from V and 7 bases from J; bases unmatched to any gene: 14. The CDR3 region is CASSQRYETGGLWEQYF. CDR3 coding DNA: TGCGCCAGCAGCCAAAGGTACGAGACAGGGGGCCTCTGGGAGCAGTACTTC.